Shown below are 28 T cell receptor beta chains from a single sample sequenced in a study of PD-1 blockade in classical Hodgkin lymphoma (dated by TCRdb to the early 2020s). The time point label here, explained by the study, means: newly diagnosed, previously untreated cHL patient sample. A Miltenyi CD4+ T cell isolation kit was used for magnetic negative selection to purify CD4+ T cells from thawed PBMCs. To prepare the library, the immunoSEQ multiplex PCR assay was applied. Imported from immuneACCESS, the table was reduced by TCRdb to in-frame sequences with V and J called. These copies leave out some clones; in studies compared against another copy, an unresolved V gene accounts for under half, and the cause of the remainder is not known. The sample table records tens of thousands of clones; 90% of these occur just once. Of the sample, 0.4% to 0.5% falls within the top ten clones. Sequencing was done on a sample of CD4+ T cells from blood. The source is a human donor with classical Hodgkin lymphoma.

The rearrangement links TRBV18 to TRBJ2-5, with D unclear. Germline CDR1 reads KGHSH; CDR2 reads LQKENI. Trimming cost V 1 base and J 1 base, with 10 bases left between them. CDR3 length: 15 residues. The CDR3 sequence is CASSPLRSPQETQYF. CDR3 DNA sequence: TGTGCCAGCTCACCACTTCGGTCCCCCCAAGAGACCCAGTACTTC.

This chain uses TRBV5-6 with TRBJ1-2; TRBD1 is a possible D gene (6 bases). Trimming took 2 bases from V and 3 from J, leaving 14 bases between them. The CDR3 is 15 amino acids. Per the germline V gene, CDR1 is SGHDT and CDR2 is YYEEEE. CDR3 nucleotides: TGTGCCAGCAGCTTCACTTCGGGGGCTTACTATGGCTACACCTTC. This encodes CASSFTSGAYYGYTF.

As DNA, the CDR3 is TGTGCCTCCTCCGGTACACAGGGGACTAATGAAAAACTGTTTTTT. This encodes CASSGTQGTNEKLFF. The chain uses TRBV19 and TRBJ1-4; 7 bases are a match to TRBD1. V lost 11 bases and J lost 2; bases outside the gene matches: 11. In germline, CDR1 is LNHDA, CDR2 SQIVND (reference sequence). The CDR3 is made up of 15 amino acids.

The chain has TRBV5-4 and TRBJ1-2; D perhaps matches TRBD1 (6 bases). Germline loops: CDR1 SGHNT, CDR2 YYREEE (reference sequence). The CDR3 runs to 12 residues. The V and J ends lost 5 bases and 4 bases respectively, with 9 bases between them. This CDR3 is CASRGAGYGYTF. The CDR3 DNA follows: TGTGCCAGCAGGGGGGCCGGCTATGGCTACACCTTC.

The chain is built from TRBV7-9 and TRBJ2-5; the D gene is possibly TRBD2 (6 bases). Germline V gene data show CDR1 as SEHNR and CDR2 as FQNEAQ (reference sequence). V gave up 6 bases and J gave up 1 base, with 9 bases separating them. The CDR3 runs to 13 residues. The CDR3 DNA is TGTGCCAGCAGGCGGGACCGCCAAGAGACCCAGTACTTC. Translation: CASRRDRQETQYF.

J is TRBJ1-2 and V is TRBV19; TRBD1 agrees at 8 bases. The germline gives CDR1 LNHDA, CDR2 SQIVND (reference sequence). Germline trimming cut 10 bases from V and 4 bases from J; bases unmatched to any gene: 5. This CDR3 contains 12 residues. The CDR3 DNA sequence: TGTGCCACCACAGGGGGAATCTATGGCTACACCTTC. Protein product: CATTGGIYGYTF.

This clone was counted once. The J gene is TRBJ1-2, the V gene TRBV7-2; D is uncertain. The length of the CDR3 is 12 residues. The V and J ends lost 1 base and 3 bases respectively, with 3 bases between them. In germline, CDR1 is SGHTA, CDR2 FQGNSA. This chain's CDR3 is CASSLGDYGYTF. CDR3 sequence (DNA): TGTGCCAGCAGCTTAGGGGACTATGGCTACACCTTC.

CDR3 residues: CASSTAGIGSGNTIYF. Written as DNA, the CDR3 is TGTGCCAGCAGCACCGCGGGGATTGGATCTGGAAACACCATATATTTT. V and J are TRBV9 and TRBJ1-3; D call uncertain. The germline V and J ends were trimmed by 4 bases and 1 base, with 15 bases remaining between them. The CDR3 is made up of 16 amino acids. Germline V lookup: CDR1 SGDLS, CDR2 YYNGEE.

This clone has only one observation. The V call is TRBV4-1, the J call TRBJ2-3; D perhaps matches TRBD2 (6 bases). Between the trimmed V and J ends, which lost 1 base and 1 base, there was a span of 6 bases. CDR1 and CDR2 (germline): MGHRA, YSYEKL. This CDR3 contains 14 residues. CDR3 sequence (DNA): TGCGCCAGCAGCCAAGGGGAGGGCACAGATACGCAGTATTTT. Translation gives CASSQGEGTDTQYF.

The chain uses TRBV7-8 and TRBJ1-5; D call uncertain. This CDR3 is 16 amino acids long. Germline V lookup: CDR1 SGHVS, CDR2 FQNEAQ. Trimming stripped 1 base from V and 5 bases from J, with 15 bases between. For the CDR3, the DNA is TGTGCCAGCAGCTTAGTGGAGGGAAGGAGGGATCAGCCCCAGCATTTT. It is translated as CASSLVEGRRDQPQHF.

This sequence joins TRBV7-9 and TRBJ1-4; possible D gene TRBD1, 5 bases. From germline, CDR1 is SEHNR and CDR2 FQNEAQ (reference sequence). V was trimmed by 5 bases and J by 6 bases, leaving 16 bases between them. The CDR3 has 15 residues. The CDR3: CASSPRWQGDEKLFF. CDR3 sequence (DNA): TGTGCCAGCAGCCCTCGTTGGCAGGGAGATGAAAAACTGTTTTTT. The full variable domain, in which reference TRBV7-9 and TRBJ1-4 provide the parts outside the CDR3, is DTGVSQNPRHKITKRGQNVTFRCDPISEHNRLYWYRQTLGQGPEFLTYFQNEAQLEKSRLLSDRFSAERPKGSFSTLEIQRTEQGDSAMYLCASSPRWQGDEKLFFGSGTQLSVL.

This clone was found a few times. The DNA is omitted, as the CDR3 cannot be located on it reliably, and the CDR3 follows TCRdb's listing. The chain links TRBV5-1 to TRBJ1-6; the table's TRBD1 call for D was not verified on the DNA. The CDR3 spans 16 residues, counting both ends. The germline CDR1 and CDR2 sequences are SGHRS and YFSETQ. This CDR3 is CASSFFGPGDNSPLHF.

V gene TRBV6-1 combines with J gene TRBJ1-2; TRBD1 matches at 7 bases. Looked up from germline, CDR1 is MNHNS and CDR2 is SASEGT. The V and J ends lost 6 bases and 4 bases, in that order; junction bases with no gene match: 2. The CDR3 is 12 residues long. The CDR3 coding sequence is TGTGCCAGCAGCGGACAGGTCTATGGCTACACCTTC. Amino acid sequence: CASSGQVYGYTF.

The chain recombines TRBV28 with TRBJ1-5; D is perhaps TRBD1 (5 bases). CDR1 MDHEN and CDR2 SYDVKM come from the germline V gene. CDR3 length: 15 amino acids. The V end lost 3 bases, the J end lost 0 bases, and 9 bases lay between the germline ends. The CDR3 loop is CASSFRGYSNQPQHF. CDR3 nucleotides: TGTGCCAGCAGTTTCCGGGGGTATAGCAATCAGCCCCAGCATTTT.

The V gene is TRBV28, the J gene TRBJ2-7; 9 nucleotides align to TRBD1. Trimming cost V 6 bases and J 0 bases; bases outside gene matches: 24. The CDR3 is 21 residues long. The germline V gene has CDR1 MDHEN and CDR2 SYDVKM. The CDR3 loop reads CASSEVRRRTGVKWASYEQYF. CDR3 bases: TGTGCCAGCAGCGAGGTCCGCCGCAGGACAGGGGTGAAATGGGCCTCCTACGAGCAGTACTTC.

The gene calls are TRBV6-5 and TRBJ1-1; D remains ambiguous. CDR3 size: 14 residues. The germline V and J ends were trimmed by 4 bases and 6 bases, with 15 bases remaining between them. Germline CDR1 MNHEY, CDR2 SVGAGI. The CDR3 DNA sequence: TGTGCCAGCAGTTCCATCGGGGAAATAGCTGAAGCTTTCTTT. It yields the protein CASSSIGEIAEAFF.

The chain combines TRBV5-1 with TRBJ2-7; 7 bases fit TRBD1. The CDR3 consists of 14 residues. Germline V lookup: CDR1 SGHRS, CDR2 YFSETQ. The V and J ends lost 4 bases and 5 bases, in that order; junction bases with no gene match: 9. The CDR3 bases are TGCGCCAGCAGCCCGAGACAGGGATCCCACGAGCAGTACTTC. Translating it yields CASSPRQGSHEQYF. Variable domain in full (rest from reference TRBV5-1 and TRBJ2-7): KAGVTQTPRYLIKTRGQQVTLSCSPISGHRSVSWYQQTPGQGLQFLFEYFSETQRNKGNFPGRFSGRQFSNSRSEMNVSTLELGDSALYLCASSPRQGSHEQYFGPGTRLTVT.

The chain has TRBV7-3 and TRBJ2-1, with D possibly matching TRBD2 (5 bases). Per the germline V gene, CDR1 is SGHTA and CDR2 is FQGTGA. This CDR3 spans 17 amino acids. Trimming removed 2 bases from V and 4 bases from J, with 18 bases in between. CDR3 nucleotide sequence: TGTGCCAGCAGCTTATTTGGTGCCGGGGATCAATACAATGAGCAGTTCTTC. It codes for CASSLFGAGDQYNEQFF.

V gene TRBV5-6 combines with J gene TRBJ2-7, with D possibly matching TRBD2 (5 bases). CDR3 length: 13 residues. The germline V gene has CDR1 SGHDT and CDR2 YYEEEE. Trimming took 4 bases from V and 0 from J, leaving 8 bases between them. The CDR3 nucleotides are TGTGCCAGCAGCCGAGGGAGCTCCTACGAGCAGTACTTC. Translation gives CASSRGSSYEQYF.

The rearrangement links TRBV20-1 to TRBJ1-1; D uncertain. There are 11 residues in the CDR3. Germline lookup yields CDR1 DFQATT and CDR2 SNEGSKA (reference sequence). V lost 4 bases and J 6 bases, leaving 9 bases between the germline ends. In DNA form, the CDR3 reads TGCAGTGCTAACAAGAGGGCTGAAGCTTTCTTT. This encodes CSANKRAEAFF.

The chain carries TRBV28 and TRBJ2-7; 7 bases are a match to TRBD2. CDR1 and CDR2 (germline): MDHEN, SYDVKM. The CDR3 runs to 14 residues. The V and J ends lost 2 bases and 8 bases, in that order; junction bases with no gene match: 9. This CDR3 reads CASSLAGDERQQYF. The CDR3 region has the DNA TGTGCCAGCAGTTTAGCGGGGGACGAACGACAGCAGTACTTC.

This chain connects TRBV5-1 to TRBJ2-7; a possible D gene is TRBD1 (6 bases). Trimming shortened V by 4 bases and J by 0 bases, and 17 bases separated the two germline ends. Germline loops: CDR1 SGHRS, CDR2 YFSETQ. This CDR3 region has 16 residues. The CDR3 region has the DNA TGCGCCAGCAGCCTTTGGGGGCCATCGAGCTCCTACGAGCAGTACTTC. This gives the protein CASSLWGPSSSYEQYF.

V usage is TRBV7-6 and J usage is TRBJ1-2; 7 nucleotides line up with TRBD1. The V and J ends lost 3 bases and 1 base, in that order; junction bases with no gene match: 14. This CDR3 has 18 residues. The germline gives CDR1 SGHVS, CDR2 FNYEAQ. In DNA form, the CDR3 reads TGTGCCAGCAGCTTCTACCCCGTGGGGCAGGGGGTTAACTATGGCTACACCTTC. It specifies CASSFYPVGQGVNYGYTF.

This rearrangement joins TRBV5-4 to TRBJ1-4; D gene unclear. Trimming left V 2 bases short and J 4 bases short, with 15 bases between. This CDR3 spans 16 amino acids. The V gene's germline CDR1 is SGHNT and CDR2 YYREEE (reference sequence). As DNA, the CDR3 is TGTGCCAGCAGCTTCGGGGATTTGGCTCGTAATGAAAAACTGTTTTTT. As protein: CASSFGDLARNEKLFF.

The chain has TRBV6-1 and TRBJ1-4; 7 bases line up with TRBD1. This CDR3 spans 14 amino acids. Trimming cost V 2 bases and J 8 bases; bases outside gene matches: 5. Germline values: CDR1 MNHNS, CDR2 SASEGT. CDR3 DNA: TGTGCCAGCAGTGAAACAGGGGTCCGGGAAAAACTGTTTTTT. Translating it yields CASSETGVREKLFF.

The chain is built from TRBV7-2 and TRBJ1-5, with D tentatively TRBD1 (5 bases). The length of the CDR3 is 17 residues. CDR1 and CDR2 from the germline V gene are SGHTA and FQGNSA. Trimming stripped 5 bases from V and 0 bases from J, with 17 bases between. CDR3 coding DNA: TGTGCCAGCAGCCCCCTGGGGACGGGGATTAGCAATCAGCCCCAGCATTTT. It is translated as CASSPLGTGISNQPQHF.

This chain joins TRBV5-1 and TRBJ2-3, with D unclear. Germline-derived CDR1 and CDR2 are SGHRS and YFSETQ. This CDR3 region has 12 residues. Between the trimmed V and J ends, which lost 0 bases and 2 bases, there was a span of 1 base. The CDR3 nucleotides read TGCGCCAGCAGCTTGGACACAGATACGCAGTATTTT. Amino acids: CASSLDTDTQYF. Combining the CDR3 with reference TRBV5-1 and TRBJ2-3 gives the whole variable domain KAGVTQTPRYLIKTRGQQVTLSCSPISGHRSVSWYQQTPGQGLQFLFEYFSETQRNKGNFPGRFSGRQFSNSRSEMNVSTLELGDSALYLCASSLDTDTQYFGPGTRLTVL.

The CDR3 nucleotides read TGCGCCAGCAGCTTGGGAGCAGGGGGCTTCTACAATGAGCAGTTCTTC. Translation gives CASSLGAGGFYNEQFF. V gene TRBV5-1 combines with J gene TRBJ2-1; 8 nucleotides agree with TRBD1. After removal of 0 bases from V and 3 bases from J, the junction contained 5 bases not matched to a gene. Germline values: CDR1 SGHRS, CDR2 YFSETQ. The CDR3 runs to 16 residues.